A selection of T cell receptor beta chains follows, all from one sample in a study of tumor-infiltrating lymphocytes in localized non-small cell lung cancer. This table comes from immunoSEQ multiplex PCR, and its TCRdb copy is limited to in-frame clones, with some not included. There are 10,000 to 13,000 clones in the sample; around 57% occur only once, and over 8% lies in the top ten. The sequenced material came from lung tumor tissue. The receptors were gathered from a human donor with non-small cell lung cancer. The CDR3 runs from the conserved cysteine through the conserved F or W. Each record gives: V gene, J gene, clone size, D gene, CDR3 DNA, CDR3 protein. D genes are given only for firm matches. Clone size is not always given. Where it is, it says once, few, many or a class for expanded clones.

V: TRBV11-2
J: TRBJ2-5
size: .
D: .
DNA: TGTGCCAGCAGGCCTAGTCTGGCCCCAGAGACCCAGTACTTC
CDR3: CASRPSLAPETQYF

V: TRBV30
J: TRBJ1-1
size: .
D: TRBD1
DNA: TGTGCCTGGAGCCCGGGACAGGGTACAATCGCTGAAGCTTTCTTT
CDR3: CAWSPGQGTIAEAFF

V: TRBV6-4
J: TRBJ1-1
size: .
D: .
DNA: TGTGCCAGCAGTGATCGGGCGAACACTGAAGCTTTCTTT
CDR3: CASSDRANTEAFF

V: TRBV7-2
J: TRBJ1-2
size: .
D: TRBD1
DNA: TGTGCCAGCAGCCCCCGGACAGGCGTTGGCTACACCTTC
CDR3: CASSPRTGVGYTF

V: TRBV7-9
J: TRBJ1-1
size: .
D: .
DNA: TGTGCCAGCAGCGTGTACAGGGAAAGTGACACACCGACTGAAGCTTTCTTT
CDR3: CASSVYRESDTPTEAFF

V: TRBV30
J: TRBJ1-2
size: .
D: .
DNA: TGTGCCTGGAGTCCAGGGGAATATGGCTACACCTTC
CDR3: CAWSPGEYGYTF

V: TRBV4-3
J: TRBJ1-4
size: .
D: .
DNA: TGCGCCAGCAGCCAAGATATAAGAGCGAGGGTCCCTAATGAAAAACTGTTTTTT
CDR3: CASSQDIRARVPNEKLFF

V: TRBV5-5
J: TRBJ1-3
size: few
D: TRBD1
DNA: TGTGCCAGCAGCCGGGGACAGGACTCTGGAAACACCATATATTTT
CDR3: CASSRGQDSGNTIYF

V: TRBV27
J: TRBJ2-7
size: .
D: TRBD1
DNA: TGTGCCAGCAGTCCCACTTCGACAGGGGGCAGTTACGAGCAGTACTTC
CDR3: CASSPTSTGGSYEQYF

V: TRBV5-4
J: TRBJ1-6
size: few
D: TRBD1
DNA: TGTGCCAGCAAGGACAGGGGTAATTCACCCCTCCACTTT
CDR3: CASKDRGNSPLHF

V: TRBV5-4
J: TRBJ1-1
size: .
D: .
DNA: TGTGCCAGCAGCAGCTCCGGGACCACTGAAGCTTTCTTT
CDR3: CASSSSGTTEAFF

V: TRBV5-1
J: TRBJ2-5
size: once
D: TRBD2
DNA: TGCGCCAGCAGCTTGGGCGGCGGGGGGGCCGCGGAGACCCAGTACTTC
CDR3: CASSLGGGGAAETQYF

V: TRBV29-1
J: TRBJ1-2
size: .
D: TRBD1
DNA: TGCAGCGTTTCCGGGACAGGGTTTAACTATGGCTACACCTTC
CDR3: CSVSGTGFNYGYTF

V: TRBV7-9
J: TRBJ2-2
size: .
D: .
DNA: TGTGCCAGCAGTTATCAGATTTCTGGCACCGGGGAGCTGTTTTTT
CDR3: CASSYQISGTGELFF

V: TRBV5-1
J: TRBJ1-2
size: .
D: TRBD1
DNA: TGCGCCAGCAGCTCAGGGACAGGGGGCTCGGGTGGCTACACCTTC
CDR3: CASSSGTGGSGGYTF

V: TRBV11-3
J: TRBJ2-2
size: .
D: .
DNA: TGTGCCAGCAGCTTACGGGCAGGTCCCCCCGGGGAGCTGTTTTTT
CDR3: CASSLRAGPPGELFF

V: TRBV7-2
J: TRBJ1-4
size: .
D: .
DNA: TGTGCCAGCAGCCTTAGGCCAGAAAAACTGTTTTTT
CDR3: CASSLRPEKLFF

V: TRBV7-2
J: TRBJ1-3
size: .
D: .
DNA: TGTGCCAGCAGCTTAGACTGGGTGAGGGGGACCGGAGGAAACACCATATATTTT
CDR3: CASSLDWVRGTGGNTIYF